Reported below is one T cell receptor beta chain. The CDR3 runs 19 residues. Germline V gives CDR1 LGHNA, CDR2 YNFKEQ. V was cut by 4 bases and J by 4 bases, with 25 bases left in between. Patients of the Seattle cohort, enrolled during active infection, were followed longitudinally. Repertoires were generated with immunoSEQ multiplex PCR, while TCRdb's copy carries only in-frame clones and drops some. This table holds fewer than 400,000 clones, nearly 90% found once. The data were obtained in a study of blood T cell repertoires in COVID-19. At the level of the study: The analysed material was cDNA or gDNA that came from T cells, B-cell-depleted T cells, or PBMCs.

This receptor was identified in a woman between 25 and 40 years old with COVID-19, enrolled during active disease. V gene TRBV4-2 combines with J gene TRBJ1-4, with D unclear. Material for sequencing was peripheral blood. The CDR3 coding sequence is TGTGCCAGCAGCCTTAGAGACTCCCTAGGGAGTACAGTTAATGAAAAACTGTTTTTT. This translates into CASSLRDSLGSTVNEKLFF.